The next 23 T cell receptor beta chains were all read from a single sample in a study of blood T cells in healthy people across ages. Using a J-beta primer mix together with a sample-barcoded 5' primer, a second PCR was run for about 6 to 11 cycles. In TCRdb, the 5' RACE reads were re-called with MiXCR into one record per CDR3 protein. The data show hundreds of thousands of distinct CDR3 sequences, around 25% seen once. This same sample was also taken into another study, of T cells of mothers and their children.

What was sequenced was blood. The receptors derive from a boy between 10 and 17 years old in good health.

The V gene is TRBV29-1, the J gene TRBJ2-2, with 7 bases identical to TRBD1. The CDR3 has 13 amino acids. With V trimmed by 5 bases and J by 6 bases, 6 bases remained unmatched. CDR1 is SQVTM, CDR2 ANQGSEA, per germline. CDR3 bases: TGCAGCGTTCGCACAGGGGATCCCGGGGAGCTGTTTTTT. As protein: CSVRTGDPGELFF.

The genes are TRBV7-9 and TRBJ2-7, with a weak D call TRBD1 (5 bases). Germline loops: CDR1 SEHNR, CDR2 FQNEAQ (reference sequence). The length of the CDR3 is 15 residues. V gave up 0 bases and J gave up 3 bases, with 12 bases separating them. CDR3 nucleotide sequence: TGTGCCAGCAGCTTAGCGCGACAGACCTACTACGAGCAGTACTTC. It is translated as CASSLARQTYYEQYF.

The genes are TRBV19 and TRBJ1-2; D not certain. Per germline, CDR1 LNHDA and CDR2 SQIVND (reference sequence). The CDR3 contains 11 residues. Trimming removed 4 bases at V and 10 bases at J, with 10 bases between. DNA of the CDR3: TGTGCCAGTAGTAGGGTACCTTTCTACACCTTC. Its translation: CASSRVPFYTF. Supplemented by reference TRBV19 and TRBJ1-2, the full variable domain reads DGGITQSPKYLFRKEGQNVTLSCEQNLNHDAMYWYRQDPGQGLRLIYYSQIVNDFQKGDIAEGYSVSREKKESFPLTVTSAQKNPTAFYLCASSRVPFYTFGSGTRLTVV.

In this sample, this clonotype turned up once. CDR3 protein: CASSGNRDRGLEYGYTF. The CDR3 region has the DNA TGCGCCAGCAGTGGGAACCGGGACAGGGGTTTAGAGTATGGCTACACCTTC. V usage is TRBV10-2 and J usage is TRBJ1-2, with 10 bases matching TRBD1. V lost 4 bases and J lost 5; bases outside the gene matches: 13. Per the germline V gene, CDR1 is WSHSY and CDR2 is SAAADI. This CDR3 comprises 17 residues.

The CDR3, as DNA: TGTGCCAGCAGTGAATATACGGTCTCGGGTTGGGGGACCCAGTACTTC. Its protein product is CASSEYTVSGWGTQYF. J is TRBJ2-5 and V is TRBV25-1; no firm D call. The CDR3 has 16 residues. V was trimmed by 0 bases and J by 7 bases, leaving 18 bases between them. Germline V CDR1 and CDR2: MGHDK, SYGVNS.

This chain joins TRBV29-1 and TRBJ2-7; D not certain. V lost 6 bases, J lost 4 bases, and 10 bases lay in between. CDR1 and CDR2 from the germline V gene are SQVTM and ANQGSEA. The CDR3 contains 11 residues. As DNA, the CDR3 is TGCAGCGTGGGGAATGGGTACGAGCAGTACTTC. This gives the protein CSVGNGYEQYF.

The chain links TRBV20-1 to TRBJ2-6; D call uncertain. This CDR3 comprises 12 residues. Trimming removed 3 bases at V and 5 bases at J, with 5 bases between. CDR1 is DFQATT, CDR2 SNEGSKA, per germline (reference sequence). The CDR3 nucleotides are TGCAGTGCTAGTTCTCGGGCCAACGTCCTGACTTTC. Translating gives CSASSRANVLTF.

The table lists this clonotype with a few counts. CDR3 DNA: TGCAGTGCTAGTTCCGGCAGGATGGCAACTAATGAAAAACTGTTTTTT. Its protein product is CSASSGRMATNEKLFF. The gene calls are TRBV20-1 and TRBJ1-4; D remains ambiguous. There are 16 residues in the CDR3. Between the trimmed V and J ends, which lost 3 bases and 0 bases, there was a span of 14 bases. Germline CDR1 is DFQATT and CDR2 is SNEGSKA (reference sequence).

This clonotype was seen only a few times. V is TRBV6-6 and J is TRBJ1-1; D unclear. Per the germline V gene, CDR1 is MNHNY and CDR2 is SVGAGI (reference sequence). Trimming took off 5 bases at V and 4 bases at J, with 8 bases between the two ends. The CDR3 has 12 amino acids. The CDR3 reads CASSRQSTEAFF. DNA of the CDR3: TGTGCCAGCAGTCGGCAGAGCACTGAAGCTTTCTTT.

The rearrangement joins TRBV4-2 to TRBJ2-2; D call uncertain. Germline V lookup: CDR1 LGHNA, CDR2 YNFKEQ. The CDR3 contains 18 residues. The ends were cut back, 0 bases at V and 1 base at J, with 15 bases in the middle. CDR3 DNA: TGTGCCAGCAGCCAAGATCTTGTCGCTGGCTTGAACACCGGGGAGCTGTTTTTT. It encodes CASSQDLVAGLNTGELFF.

This clonotype was seen ten or more times. Here the CDR3 reads CASSLGLAQETQYF. In DNA form, the CDR3 reads TGTGCCAGCAGCCTCGGACTGGCACAAGAGACCCAGTACTTC. V usage is TRBV5-5 and J usage is TRBJ2-5; D possibly corresponds to TRBD2 (5 bases). There are 14 residues in the CDR3. Trimming shortened V by 4 bases and J by 2 bases, and 12 bases separated the two germline ends. The germline CDR1 and CDR2 sequences are SGHKS and YYEKEE (reference sequence).

This sequence joins TRBV7-9 and TRBJ2-7; D possibly corresponds to TRBD1 (5 bases). V lost 6 bases and J lost 2, with 26 bases in between. The CDR3 has 18 amino acids. CDR1 SEHNR and CDR2 FQNEAQ come from the germline V gene (reference sequence). CDR3 sequence (DNA): TGTGCCAGCAGTTCAACAAAAGTCGGTGGCAGGACAACCTACGAGCAGTACTTC. Its translation: CASSSTKVGGRTTYEQYF.

This clonotype was observed a few times. The chain has TRBV27 and TRBJ2-5, with 9 bases identical to TRBD1. The DNA matches TRBJ2-1 better at its end, which makes the J call doubtful. Germline lookup yields CDR1 MNHEY and CDR2 SMNVEV (reference sequence). The CDR3 contains 16 residues. The CDR3 loop reads CASSSSGTGRQNEQFF. The CDR3 DNA is TGTGCCAGCAGTTCGTCCGGGACAGGGCGTCAAAATGAGCAGTTCTTC.

Only a few counts were recorded for this clonotype. V usage is TRBV19 and J usage is TRBJ1-2; D uncertain. Germline V CDR1 and CDR2: LNHDA, SQIVND (reference sequence). V was pared by 3 bases and J by 2 bases, with 10 bases between. The length of the CDR3 is 14 residues. The CDR3, as DNA: TGTGCCAGTAGTATTCTCCAGGAAAACTATGGCTACACCTTC. Residues: CASSILQENYGYTF.

This clonotype was found a few times. V is TRBV4-1 and J is TRBJ1-4; 8 bases are shared with TRBD1. With V trimmed by 1 base and J by 4 bases, 2 bases remained unmatched. CDR3 length equals 15 residues. CDR1 is MGHRA and CDR2 is YSYEKL in the germline V gene. The CDR3 here is CASSQVTGGNEKLFF. CDR3 in DNA: TGCGCCAGCAGCCAAGTTACAGGGGGTAATGAAAAACTGTTTTTT.

V is TRBV7-9 and J is TRBJ2-1; 14 nucleotides agree with TRBD2. CDR3 size: 16 residues. V dropped 5 bases and J dropped 6; count of bases not matched to a gene: 6. CDR1 is SEHNR, CDR2 FQNEAQ, per germline (reference sequence). In nucleotides, the CDR3 is TGTGCCAGCAGCGTACCGACTAGCGGGGGGGCCAATGAGCAGTTCTTC. As protein: CASSVPTSGGANEQFF.

This chain connects TRBV20-1 to TRBJ2-1, with 8 bases matching TRBD1. CDR3 length: 15 amino acids. The germline CDR1 and CDR2 sequences are DFQATT and SNEGSKA (reference sequence). V shed 6 bases, J shed 0 bases, and the junction held 7 bases outside the gene matches. In nucleotides, the CDR3 is TGCAGTGCGGACAGGGTTTTAAGCTCCTACAATGAGCAGTTCTTC. Encoded protein: CSADRVLSSYNEQFF.

The V and J genes are TRBV20-1 and TRBJ2-5; D may be TRBD1 (6 bases). CDR1 and CDR2 (germline): DFQATT, SNEGSKA (reference sequence). Trimming removed 0 bases from V and 7 bases from J, with 18 bases in between. This CDR3 contains 15 residues. The CDR3 loop is CSARDLGGPGVTQYF. The CDR3, as DNA: TGCAGTGCTAGAGATCTAGGGGGACCAGGGGTGACCCAGTACTTC.

The rearrangement uses TRBV20-1 and TRBJ2-3; tentative D call: TRBD1 (7 bases). Trimming took 1 base from V and 3 from J, leaving 14 bases between them. The CDR3 is 15 residues long. Germline CDR1 and CDR2: DFQATT and SNEGSKA (reference sequence). CDR3 protein: CSARGQGGWTDTQYF. CDR3 nucleotides: TGCAGTGCTAGAGGACAGGGAGGATGGACAGATACGCAGTATTTT.

V gene TRBV12-5 combines with J gene TRBJ2-5; perhaps TRBD2 as D (5 bases). The CDR3 sequence is 16 residues long. Deletions cut 5 bases from V and 1 base from J, with 17 bases between. In germline, CDR1 is LGHNT, CDR2 FRNRAP. The CDR3 DNA reads TGTGCTAGTGGTCCCAGCAGCGGAGCTCTCCAAGAGACCCAGTACTTC. Its translation is CASGPSSGALQETQYF.

The V and J genes are TRBV11-2 and TRBJ2-3; maybe TRBD2 (6 bases). V gave up 5 bases and J gave up 0 bases, with 9 bases separating them. The germline gives CDR1 SGHAT, CDR2 FQNNGV. The CDR3 totals 14 residues. The CDR3 DNA reads as TGTGCCAGCAGCATAGCGGCTAGCACAGATACGCAGTATTTT. Amino acids: CASSIAASTDTQYF.

The V call is TRBV29-1, the J call TRBJ2-4, with 9 bases matching TRBD1. Trimming cost V 7 bases and J 7 bases; bases outside gene matches: 8. Per germline, CDR1 SQVTM and CDR2 ANQGSEA. This CDR3 region has 13 residues. CDR3 amino acids: CSALGQGLNIQYF. The CDR3 DNA reads TGCAGCGCTCTGGGACAGGGTTTGAACATTCAGTACTTC. The full variable domain, with the rest looked up from reference TRBV29-1 and TRBJ2-4, is SAVISQKPSRDICQRGTSLTIQCQVDSQVTMMFWYRQQPGQSLTLIATANQGSEATYESGFVIDKFPISRPNLTFSTLTVSNMSPEDSSIYLCSALGQGLNIQYFGAGTRLSVL.

In regard to this clonotype: One end of the junction fails to match germline, which may point to a read error. The gene calls are TRBV5-1 and TRBJ2-3, with a weak D call TRBD2 (6 bases). The germline V gene has CDR1 SGHRS and CDR2 YFSETQ. CDR3 size: 16 residues. The CDR3 loop is CASSLGFITSTDAQYF. CDR3 DNA sequence: TGCGCCAGCAGCTTGGGTTTTATAACTAGCACAGATGCGCAGTATTTT. Variable domain in full (rest from reference TRBV5-1 and TRBJ2-3): KAGVTQTPRYLIKTRGQQVTLSCSPISGHRSVSWYQQTPGQGLQFLFEYFSETQRNKGNFPGRFSGRQFSNSRSEMNVSTLELGDSALYLCASSLGFITSTDAQYFGPGTRLTVL.